These 19 T cell receptor beta chains share one sample of origin, sequenced in a study of blood T cell repertoires in COVID-19 (dated by TCRdb to 2018 to 2020). Library preparation employed the immunoSEQ multiplex PCR assay. As stored in TCRdb, this immuneACCESS dataset retains in-frame rearrangements with V and J assigned. A fraction of the clones does not appear; measured against another copy, unresolved V genes explain less than half of the discrepancy, and the remainder lacks a known reason. Recorded for this sample are some 220,000 clones; around 80% of them occurred a single time. Around 7.7% of the sample belongs to the ten largest clones. The sequenced sample was peripheral blood. All receptors come from a woman in her 70s with acute or convalescent COVID-19.

J is TRBJ2-7 and V is TRBV5-1; 8 bases match TRBD2. V was clipped by 3 bases and J by 4 bases; unmatched bases: 9. This CDR3 contains 15 residues. The germline CDR1 and CDR2 sequences are SGHRS and YFSETQ. The CDR3 reads CASSSTGTRGYEQYF. CDR3 sequence (DNA): TGCGCCAGCAGCTCAACCGGGACTAGGGGGTACGAGCAGTACTTC.

The chain couples TRBV7-9 to TRBJ2-6; weak D call: TRBD2 (7 bases). The CDR3 consists of 18 residues. Deletions cut 5 bases from V and 0 bases from J, with 17 bases between. Germline CDR1 reads SEHNR; CDR2 reads FQNEAQ (reference sequence). CDR3 amino acids: CASSPGGSVNSGANVLTF. The DNA for the CDR3 is TGTGCCAGCAGCCCGGGGGGCAGTGTAAACTCTGGGGCCAACGTCCTGACTTTC.

V gene TRBV2 combines with J gene TRBJ2-2; TRBD1 might be the D (5 bases). V was cut by 8 bases and J by 5 bases, with 15 bases left in between. CDR3 length equals 14 residues. CDR1 SNHLY and CDR2 FYNNEI come from the germline V gene. The CDR3 sequence is CASRYSRETGELFF. The CDR3 DNA reads as TGTGCCAGCCGGTATTCCAGGGAAACCGGGGAGCTGTTTTTT. Using reference TRBV2 and TRBJ2-2 for the parts outside the CDR3, the full variable domain is EPEVTQTPSHQVTQMGQEVILRCVPISNHLYFYWYRQILGQKVEFLVSFYNNEISEKSEIFDDQFSVERPDGSNFTLKIRSTKLEDSAMYFCASRYSRETGELFFGEGSRLTVL.

J is TRBJ2-2 and V is TRBV15, with TRBD2 as a possible D gene (6 bases). V was clipped by 5 bases and J by 0 bases, with 10 bases between them. Germline-derived CDR1 and CDR2 are LNHNV and YYDKDF (reference sequence). The CDR3 is 15 residues long. DNA of the CDR3: TGTGCCACCAGCGCGGGGTGGGCGAACACCGGGGAGCTGTTTTTT. It yields the protein CATSAGWANTGELFF.

The rearrangement uses TRBV2 and TRBJ2-7; 10 nucleotides line up with TRBD2. The CDR3 spans 15 residues. The V gene's germline CDR1 is SNHLY and CDR2 FYNNEI. The V and J ends lost 2 bases and 5 bases, in that order; junction bases with no gene match: 6. The CDR3 protein is CASSELAGAGDEQYF. Written as DNA, the CDR3 is TGTGCCAGCAGTGAACTAGCGGGGGCGGGGGACGAGCAGTACTTC. Looking up the rest from reference TRBV2 and TRBJ2-7 gives the full variable domain: EPEVTQTPSHQVTQMGQEVILRCVPISNHLYFYWYRQILGQKVEFLVSFYNNEISEKSEIFDDQFSVERPDGSNFTLKIRSTKLEDSAMYFCASSELAGAGDEQYFGPGTRLTVT.

The genes are TRBV5-1 and TRBJ2-3, with 11 nucleotides matching TRBD2. The CDR3 is made up of 14 amino acids. CDR1 SGHRS and CDR2 YFSETQ come from the germline V gene. The V gene end was trimmed by 5 bases and the J gene end by 5 bases; junction bases not matched to a gene: 4. CDR3 in amino acids: CASRDSGGVDTQYF. DNA for the CDR3: TGCGCCAGCAGAGATAGCGGGGGGGTAGATACGCAGTATTTT.

The V call is TRBV29-1, the J call TRBJ2-1; D is perhaps TRBD2 (5 bases). CDR1 is SQVTM, CDR2 ANQGSEA, per germline. The CDR3 runs 13 residues. V lost 5 bases to trimming and J lost 0 bases, with 8 bases between them. DNA for the CDR3: TGCAGCGTTACCGGAGGCTCCTACAATGAGCAGTTCTTC. Protein sequence: CSVTGGSYNEQFF.

In DNA, the CDR3 is TGTGCCAGCATGGGAGGGGGGAGCACAGATACGCAGTATTTT. This gives the protein CASMGGGSTDTQYF. The V and J genes are TRBV11-3 and TRBJ2-3, with D possibly matching TRBD2 (7 bases). The CDR3 length is 14 residues. Trimming cost V 7 bases and J 0 bases, with 11 bases left between them. Germline CDR1 SGHNT, CDR2 YENEEA.

This chain uses TRBV5-1 with TRBJ2-7; 9 nucleotides match TRBD1. The CDR3 consists of 16 residues. Germline V gene sequence: CDR1 SGHRS, CDR2 YFSETQ. V shed 0 bases and J 0 bases; nucleotides not matched to a gene: 4. The CDR3 region has the DNA TGCGCCAGCAGCTTGGACTCGGGACAGGGCTCCTACGAGCAGTACTTC. It yields the protein CASSLDSGQGSYEQYF.

This clone was counted a few times. Different DNA sequences within this sample yield the same CDR3. The chain combines TRBV24-1 with TRBJ1-2, with TRBD1 as a possible D gene (6 bases). Germline-derived CDR1 and CDR2 are KGHDR and SFDVKD. The CDR3 totals 13 residues. V lost 7 bases and J 4 bases, leaving 12 bases between the germline ends. CDR3 protein: CATSPTGSYGYTF. The CDR3, as DNA: TGTGCCACCAGCCCCACAGGGAGCTATGGCTACACCTTC.

The V gene is TRBV9, the J gene TRBJ2-1; the match to TRBD2 covers 10 bases. J lost 10 bases, V lost 0 bases, and 4 bases had no gene match. Germline CDR1 reads SGDLS; CDR2 reads YYNGEE. The CDR3 has 14 amino acids. CDR3 residues: CASSVGAGGQEQFF. DNA of the CDR3: TGTGCCAGCAGCGTAGGAGCGGGGGGGCAGGAGCAGTTCTTC.

The chain links TRBV9 to TRBJ2-2; D may be TRBD1 (5 bases). Germline values: CDR1 SGDLS, CDR2 YYNGEE. The CDR3 is made up of 16 amino acids. The V end lost 0 bases, the J end lost 0 bases, and 9 bases lay between the germline ends. The CDR3 sequence is CASSVGQGTNTGELFF. The CDR3 nucleotides read TGTGCCAGCAGCGTAGGGCAGGGAACGAACACCGGGGAGCTGTTTTTT.

The chain joins TRBV6-1 to TRBJ1-1, with TRBD1 as a possible D gene (5 bases). Per germline, CDR1 MNHNS and CDR2 SASEGT. Trimming left V 0 bases short and J 3 bases short, with 11 bases between. This CDR3 region has 15 residues. The CDR3 DNA is TGTGCCAGCAGTGAAGCGCTATGGGGGGACACTGAAGCTTTCTTT. This encodes CASSEALWGDTEAFF.

This rearrangement joins TRBV21-1 to TRBJ2-7; the tabulated D call, TRBD2, remains unverified against the DNA. TRBV21-1 is shown as a pseudogene. CDR3 size: 13 residues. CDR3: CASSKCPAAEQYF. The CDR3 region has the DNA TGTGCCAGCAGCAAATGTCCAGCGGCCGAGCAGTACTTC.

V usage is TRBV5-1 and J usage is TRBJ2-7; TRBD1 might be the D (5 bases). The CDR3 spans 13 residues. The germline V and J ends were trimmed by 4 bases and 3 bases, with 11 bases remaining between them. The germline CDR1 and CDR2 sequences are SGHRS and YFSETQ. Here the CDR3 reads CASSPEGDYEQYV. The CDR3 region has the DNA TGCGCCAGCAGCCCCGAAGGGGACTACGAGCAGTACGTC.

This chain joins TRBV5-8 and TRBJ2-3; no clear D gene. The CDR3 extends over 14 amino acids. Between the trimmed V and J ends, which lost 2 bases and 8 bases, there was a span of 15 bases. The germline V gene encodes CDR1 SGHTS and CDR2 YDEGEE. CDR3 amino acids: CASSLGQYTGTQYF. CDR3 sequence (DNA): TGTGCCAGCAGCTTAGGCCAATACACGGGTACGCAGTATTTT.

This clone was seen a single time. CDR3 sequence: CASSRGGGLGYGYTF. The CDR3 DNA is TGTGCCAGCAGCCGGGGAGGGGGGCTCGGCTATGGCTACACCTTC. J is TRBJ1-2 and V is TRBV28; D is possibly TRBD1 (6 bases). Trimming stripped 6 bases from V and 4 bases from J, with 18 bases between. The CDR3 sequence is 15 residues long. Germline values: CDR1 MDHEN, CDR2 SYDVKM.

The V call is TRBV3-1 (or the pseudogene TRBV3-2), the J call TRBJ2-5; a possible D gene is TRBD2 (5 bases). V was clipped by 3 bases and J by 4 bases, with 24 bases between them. The CDR3 spans 18 residues. Germline V lookup: CDR1 LGHDT, CDR2 YNNKEL (reference sequence). In DNA form, the CDR3 reads TGTGCCAGCAGCCATGGTTGGGCGGGCGGCCCCTCCGCAGAGACCCAGTACTTC. As protein: CASSHGWAGGPSAETQYF.

The V and J genes are TRBV5-8 and TRBJ2-5; a possible D gene is TRBD1 (5 bases). Germline V gives CDR1 SGHTS, CDR2 YDEGEE. V lost 1 base and J 6 bases, leaving 10 bases between the germline ends. This CDR3 region has 13 residues. Here the CDR3 reads CASSLRQDKTQYF. CDR3 sequence (DNA): TGTGCCAGCAGCTTGAGGCAGGACAAGACCCAGTACTTC. Full variable domain (outside the CDR3, taken from reference TRBV5-8 and TRBJ2-5): EAGVTQSPTHLIKTRGQQATLRCSPISGHTSVYWYQQALGLGLQFLLWYDEGEERNRGNFPPRFSGRQFPNYSSELNVNALELEDSALYLCASSLRQDKTQYFGPGTRLLVL.